The 8 T cell receptor beta chains reported below all come from one sample, sequenced in a study of CD8 T cells in ankylosing spondylitis. The study, taken as a whole, reports: Typical of ankylosing spondylitis blood, it appeared, was a TCR beta motif of eight highly homologous variants.

One entry per CDR3 protein results from TCRdb running MiXCR on the 5' RACE reads. The table includes about 400,000 distinct CDR3 sequences, approximately 20% detected once. These receptors' antigens are unknown. Material for sequencing was blood, either unsorted or a sorted T cell fraction (not recorded which). These receptors all stem from a male donor with ankylosing spondylitis.

The V call is TRBV7-9, the J call TRBJ2-5, with 14 bases that match TRBD2. The V segment lost 5 bases and the J segment 5 bases; nucleotides outside the gene matches: 7. The germline V gene encodes CDR1 SEHNR and CDR2 FQNEAQ (reference sequence). The length of the CDR3 is 16 residues. The CDR3, as DNA: TGTGCCAGCAGCCCGCGACTAGCGGGAGGGCATGAGACCCAGTACTTC. It encodes CASSPRLAGGHETQYF.

This clonotype turned up a few times. The chain carries TRBV28 and TRBJ2-1, with TRBD2 matching over 7 bases. This CDR3 is built from 15 residues. V lost 4 bases, J lost 3 bases, and 6 bases stayed unmatched. CDR1 is MDHEN and CDR2 is SYDVKM in the germline V gene. CDR3 DNA: TGTGCCAGCAGTTCCCCTAGCGGAGACTACAATGAGCAGTTCTTC. As protein: CASSSPSGDYNEQFF.

This clonotype has more than one count but fewer than ten. The chain carries TRBV7-2 and TRBJ2-7; the D is unclear. This CDR3 region has 13 residues. The ends were cut back, 6 bases at V and 0 bases at J, with 9 bases in the middle. From germline, CDR1 is SGHTA and CDR2 FQGNSA. The CDR3 nucleotides are TGTGCCAGCAGATCCCGCGACTCCTACGAGCAGTACTTC. Protein: CASRSRDSYEQYF.

CDR3 sequence: CASSLGSSYNSPLHF. DNA of the CDR3: TGTGCCAGCAGTCTTGGGAGCTCCTATAATTCACCCCTCCACTTT. The chain couples TRBV25-1 to TRBJ1-6; no firm D call. Trimming pared 5 bases from V and 0 bases from J, leaving 8 bases between. The CDR3 spans 15 residues. CDR1 MGHDK and CDR2 SYGVNS come from the germline V gene.

This clonotype was detected many times. The chain uses TRBV5-1 and TRBJ2-3; the match to TRBD2 covers 9 bases. CDR3 length: 16 amino acids. Trimming at V came to 1 base and at J to 6 bases, leaving 9 bases not matched to a gene. Per germline, CDR1 SGHRS and CDR2 YFSETQ. CDR3 in DNA: TGCGCCAGCAGCTTGTCTAGCGGGATCTTAATTGATACGCAGTATTTT. Protein product: CASSLSSGILIDTQYF.

This clonotype was observed a few times. The chain recombines TRBV29-1 with TRBJ2-5; the D gene is possibly TRBD2 (5 bases). The V gene lost 4 bases and the J gene lost 5 bases, with 8 bases spanning the gap. CDR1 and CDR2 (germline): SQVTM, ANQGSEA. The CDR3 consists of 11 residues. The CDR3 is CSVGGWETQYF. The CDR3 DNA sequence: TGCAGCGTTGGAGGGTGGGAGACCCAGTACTTC.

V gene TRBV9 combines with J gene TRBJ1-4, with a tentative D call TRBD1 (5 bases). The CDR3 covers 14 residues. CDR1 is SGDLS, CDR2 YYNGEE, per germline. With 4 bases removed from V and 4 bases from J, the gap between germline ends came to 11 bases. The CDR3 nucleotides are TGTGCCAGCAGCAAGGACAACCGTAATGAAAAACTGTTTTTT. It specifies CASSKDNRNEKLFF.

This sequence joins TRBV20-1 and TRBJ1-1, with 8 positions matching TRBD1. Looked up from germline, CDR1 is DFQATT and CDR2 is SNEGSKA (reference sequence). The CDR3 is 13 amino acids. V trimming: 5 bases; J trimming: 1 base; junction bases outside the gene matches: 3. The CDR3 DNA reads TGCAGTGCTGGCGGACAGGGGAACACTGAAGCTTTCTTT. It is translated as CSAGGQGNTEAFF.